These 5 T cell receptor beta chains originate from one sample sequenced in a study of human T cells and chemical hapten exposure. TCRdb re-called the RACE reads with MiXCR, one entry per CDR3 protein. The sample contains 190,000 or so distinct CDR3 sequences, roughly 30% of which appear only once. Documented time point: pre-sensitization, week 0. This sample's treatment: therapeutic diphenylcyclopropenone sensitization with weekly scalp DPC. The sample was whole blood, taken in connection with sensitization to the hapten diphenylcyclopropenone (DPC). The source of these receptors is a woman aged 25 to 39 with alopecia areata. Some clones in this sample may be carry-over from other donors' samples.

The chain has TRBV4-1 and TRBJ2-3; TRBD2 aligns across 11 bases. This CDR3 is built from 18 residues. Germline V gene sequence: CDR1 MGHRA, CDR2 YSYEKL. The J segment lost 6 bases and the V segment lost 4 bases, leaving 15 bases of the junction unmatched. The CDR3 nucleotides read TGCGCCAGCAGCCGGGAGGGGACGGGACTAGCGGAACTGGATACGCAGTATTTT. Translated, it gives CASSREGTGLAELDTQYF.

The chain has TRBV19 and TRBJ2-5, with D perhaps given as TRBD1 or TRBD2 (5 bases each). V was shortened by 1 base and J by 3 bases, with 15 bases between the two germline ends. CDR3 length: 16 residues. The germline CDR1 and CDR2 sequences are LNHDA and SQIVND (reference sequence). This CDR3 reads CASSIGGAWVEETQYF. The DNA of the CDR3 is TGTGCCAGTAGTATAGGAGGGGCTTGGGTCGAAGAGACCCAGTACTTC.

In its sample, this clonotype was seen a few times. The gene calls are TRBV5-4 and TRBJ1-2; no definite D call. Germline-derived CDR1 and CDR2 are SGHNT and YYREEE (reference sequence). CDR3 length equals 13 residues. The V end was cut by 0 bases, the J end by 5 bases, with 8 bases between. CDR3 sequence reads: CASSLDIPYGYTF. CDR3 coding DNA: TGTGCCAGCAGCTTGGATATACCTTATGGCTACACCTTC.

This clonotype was recorded a few times. The chain recombines TRBV28 with TRBJ1-1; D possibly corresponds to TRBD1 (5 bases). The germline CDR1 and CDR2 sequences are MDHEN and SYDVKM. The ends were cut back, 8 bases at V and 0 bases at J, with 16 bases in the middle. The length of the CDR3 is 15 residues. CDR3 in DNA: TGTGCCAGCCTAGGGGCAGCTCGCATGAACACTGAAGCTTTCTTT. Protein: CASLGAARMNTEAFF.

The chain links TRBV6-6 to TRBJ1-3; D is ambiguous. Germline lookup yields CDR1 MNHNY and CDR2 SVGAGI (reference sequence). There are 16 residues in the CDR3. Trimming took 3 bases from V and 2 from J, leaving 14 bases between them. CDR3: CASSYLRPGTGNTIYF. For the CDR3, the DNA is TGTGCCAGCAGTTATCTACGACCGGGGACTGGAAACACCATATATTTT.